This entry describes one T cell receptor beta chain. CDR3 length: 16 amino acids. V was clipped by 4 bases and J by 1 base; unmatched bases: 4. Only in-frame clones appear in the TCRdb table, and some are missing; sequencing was by immunoSEQ multiplex PCR. Of fewer than 350,000 clones listed, approximately 87% were seen once; the top ten hold approximately 12%. The sample originates from a study of blood T cell repertoires in COVID-19. This sequence originates from a woman younger than 45 with COVID-19, enrolled during active disease. Sequencing used peripheral blood. The chain carries TRBV6-7 and TRBJ2-2, with 9 bases aligning to TRBD2. TRBV6-7 is known as an ORF, though its function is uncertain. CDR3 region: CASSSSGEENTGELFF. CDR3 bases: TGTGCCAGCAGTTCTAGCGGGGAGGAGAACACCGGGGAGCTGTTTTTT.